This TCR beta chain was sequenced in a study of blood T cell repertoires in COVID-19. About the study: T cells, B-cell-depleted T cells, or PBMCs supplied cDNA or gDNA.

Trimming cost V 2 bases and J 4 bases, with 8 bases left between them. The CDR3 covers 13 residues. Germline V CDR1 and CDR2: SNHLY, FYNNEI. Sequencing was performed with immunoSEQ multiplex PCR; in TCRdb, only in-frame clones are kept and a portion is missing. Of over 200,000 clones in the sample, roughly nine tenths were seen once. The source is a human donor in a cohort exposed to, infected with or recovered from COVID-19 (not recorded which). The donor label of this sample is uncertain. The sample taken for sequencing was PBMCs or T cells enriched from blood (not recorded which). The J gene is TRBJ1-2, the V gene TRBV2; D is unresolved. CDR3 DNA: TGTGCCAGCAGTGAAAACGGGGTCTATGGCTACACCTTC. Protein sequence: CASSENGVYGYTF.